This record covers a single TCR beta chain. The data stem from a study of cytomegalovirus exposure and HLA in healthy donors. Researchers ran the PCR with 60 Vbeta and 13 Jbeta primers. Sequencing used immunoSEQ multiplex PCR; TCRdb keeps in-frame clones, though not all of them. In the table there are fewer than 200,000 clones, 65% to 85% of which are singletons. The CDR3 has 15 amino acids. V lost 3 bases to trimming and J lost 5 bases, with 16 bases between them. Germline V gene sequence: CDR1 MGHRA, CDR2 YSYEKL. The sample was PBMCs. This chain connects TRBV4-1 to TRBJ1-1; possibly TRBD1 for D (6 bases). The TCR originated in a woman aged 45-60 years in good health and CMV-seropositive. CDR3 loop: CASSHGGGAGTEAFF. DNA for the CDR3: TGCGCCAGCAGCCATGGGGGGGGCGCTGGGACTGAAGCTTTCTTT.